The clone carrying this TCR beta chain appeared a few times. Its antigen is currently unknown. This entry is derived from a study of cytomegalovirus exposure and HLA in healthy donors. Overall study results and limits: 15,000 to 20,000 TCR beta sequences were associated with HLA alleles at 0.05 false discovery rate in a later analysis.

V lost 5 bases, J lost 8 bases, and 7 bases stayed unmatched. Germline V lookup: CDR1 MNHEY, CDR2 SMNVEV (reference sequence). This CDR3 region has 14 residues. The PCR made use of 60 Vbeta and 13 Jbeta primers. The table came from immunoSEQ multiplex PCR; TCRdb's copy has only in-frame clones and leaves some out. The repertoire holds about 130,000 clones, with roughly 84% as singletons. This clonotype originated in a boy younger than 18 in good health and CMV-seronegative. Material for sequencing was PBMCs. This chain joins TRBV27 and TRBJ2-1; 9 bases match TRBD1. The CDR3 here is CASSPGQGSHEQFF. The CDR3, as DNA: TGTGCCAGCAGTCCGGGACAGGGTAGCCATGAGCAGTTCTTC.